This T cell receptor (beta chain) was recovered during a study of T cells in Graves' hyperthyroidism and ophthalmopathy. TCR beta CDR3 sequences were amplified from RNA transcripts. HTBI primers were the set used in a first-round RT-PCR of the TCR CDR3. TCRdb fed the multiplex PCR reads into MiXCR, producing one record per CDR3 protein. The sample comprises 600,000 or so distinct CDR3 sequences, around 42% of which are singletons, and 8.2% rests with the top ten. The sequencing input was peripheral blood or thyroid tissue (not recorded which). The TCR originated in a woman aged 18-29 years with Graves' hyperthyroidism.

The CDR3 DNA is TGTGCCAGCAGCCTGCCTCGACAGGGAAGGTACGAGCAGTACTTC. Translating it yields CASSLPRQGRYEQYF. The chain has TRBV7-9 and TRBJ2-7, with TRBD1 identical over 7 bases. This CDR3 contains 15 residues. With 5 bases clipped from V and 4 bases from J, the junction kept 11 bases outside the gene matches. Germline V gene data show CDR1 as SEHNR and CDR2 as FQNEAQ (reference sequence).